This TCR beta chain is drawn from a study of control samples from healthy donors and cancer patients. The repertoire was sequenced with immunoSEQ multiplex PCR; TCRdb's copy has only in-frame clones and lacks some. The sample records roughly 55,000 clones, approximately 88% being singletons. This CDR3 region has 14 residues. V lost 3 bases, J lost 7 bases, and 5 bases stayed unmatched. Germline V gene sequence: CDR1 SGDLS, CDR2 YYNGEE. Sample: blood. The receptor was derived from a man in his fifties or sixties in good health. J is TRBJ1-5 and V is TRBV9; 9 nucleotides match TRBD1. The CDR3 bases are TGTGCCAGCAGCGATGGGACAGGGTGGCAGCCCCAGCATTTT. Translated, it gives CASSDGTGWQPQHF.